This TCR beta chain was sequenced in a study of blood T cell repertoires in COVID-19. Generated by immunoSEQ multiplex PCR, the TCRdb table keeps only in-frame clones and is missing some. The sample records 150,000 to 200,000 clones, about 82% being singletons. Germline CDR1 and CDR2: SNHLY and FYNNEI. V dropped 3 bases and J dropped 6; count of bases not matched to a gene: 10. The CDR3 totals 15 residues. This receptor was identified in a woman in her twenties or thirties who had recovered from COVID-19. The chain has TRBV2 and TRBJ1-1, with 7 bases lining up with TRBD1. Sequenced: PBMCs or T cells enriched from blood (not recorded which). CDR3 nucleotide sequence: TGTGCCAGCAGTGAGACCCTGGGACAGCTTCCTGAAGCTTTCTTT. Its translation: CASSETLGQLPEAFF.